The 6 T cell receptor beta chains listed next were all sequenced from one sample in a study of OX40 agonist ivuxolimab in advanced cancers. Clones were read by immunoSEQ multiplex PCR, and TCRdb kept only the in-frame ones, dropping some. The repertoire includes just over 30,000 clones, 65% to 90% of them detected once, and roughly 31% sits in the top ten. The sequenced sample was CD4+ or CD8+ T cells sorted from blood, obtained in a trial of the OX40 agonist ivuxolimab. The receptors were gathered from an adult with an advanced solid tumor such as melanoma, head and neck, liver or kidney cancer.

The rearrangement uses TRBV6-5 and TRBJ2-1; the D gene is possibly TRBD2 (5 bases). The germline gives CDR1 MNHEY, CDR2 SVGAGI. Trimming removed 0 bases at V and 7 bases at J, with 7 bases between. The CDR3 loop spans 13 amino acids. CDR3 region: CASSYSRENEQFF. For the CDR3, the DNA is TGTGCCAGCAGTTACTCGAGGGAGAATGAGCAGTTCTTC.

The chain uses TRBV6-5 and TRBJ2-7, with D tentatively TRBD1 (6 bases). Germline V gene lookup returns CDR1 MNHEY and CDR2 SVGAGI. V was pared by 4 bases and J by 0 bases, with 10 bases between. The CDR3 loop spans 14 amino acids. The CDR3 here is CASSSQGGSYEQYF. CDR3 DNA sequence: TGTGCCAGCAGTTCACAGGGTGGCTCCTACGAGCAGTACTTC.

This clone ranks as medium-sized. The rearrangement links TRBV7-9 to TRBJ2-7; D is perhaps TRBD1 (5 bases). Per the germline V gene, CDR1 is SEHNR and CDR2 is FQNEAQ (reference sequence). V was clipped by 5 bases and J by 6 bases, with 8 bases between them. The CDR3 runs 11 residues. The CDR3 DNA is TGTGCCAGCAGCCTAGGGGCCGAGCAGTACTTC. This encodes CASSLGAEQYF.

In its sample, this clone is medium-sized. The J gene is TRBJ2-1, the V gene TRBV28, with 9 bases that match TRBD1. Trimming at V came to 6 bases and at J to 9 bases, leaving 9 bases not matched to a gene. The CDR3 has 14 residues. Germline lookup yields CDR1 MDHEN and CDR2 SYDVKM. The CDR3 spells CASSRTGADIEQFF. CDR3 coding DNA: TGTGCCAGCAGCCGGACAGGGGCTGATATTGAGCAGTTCTTC.

V usage is TRBV27 and J usage is TRBJ2-5; either TRBD1 or TRBD2 may fit D (5 bases each). The J call is doubtful: the DNA matches TRBJ2-7 better. Germline lookup yields CDR1 MNHEY and CDR2 SMNVEV (reference sequence). CDR3 size: 15 residues. The CDR3: CASSLGGGANYEQYF. In DNA form, the CDR3 reads TGTGCCAGCAGTTTAGGGGGTGGGGCTAACTACGAGCAGTACTTC.

The rearrangement links TRBV7-9 to TRBJ2-7; 9 nucleotides line up with TRBD1. CDR3 length: 15 residues. In germline, CDR1 is SEHNR, CDR2 FQNEAQ (reference sequence). V lost 2 bases to trimming and J lost 3 bases; unmatched junction nucleotides: 5. The CDR3 coding sequence is TGTGCCAGCAGCTTAAACAGGGGGCAGGGCTACGAGCAGTACTTC. Protein sequence: CASSLNRGQGYEQYF.